Following are 24 T cell receptor beta chains from one sample sequenced in a study of cytomegalovirus exposure and HLA in healthy donors. The PCR made use of 60 Vbeta and 13 Jbeta primers. Sequencing used immunoSEQ multiplex PCR; TCRdb keeps in-frame clones, though not all of them. Counted here are over 70,000 clones, roughly three quarters occurring once; the ten biggest clones make up approximately 3.7%. The sample taken for sequencing was PBMCs. These receptors were taken from a man younger than 45 in good health and CMV-seronegative.

The J gene is TRBJ1-2, the V gene TRBV4-2, with a possible D match to TRBD1 (5 bases). Germline V gives CDR1 LGHNA, CDR2 YNFKEQ. Between the trimmed V and J ends, which lost 0 bases and 8 bases, there was a span of 19 bases. The CDR3 is 16 residues long. The CDR3 sequence: CASSQEQSQGFLGYTF. CDR3 DNA: TGTGCCAGCAGCCAAGAGCAAAGTCAGGGATTTCTAGGCTACACCTTC.

The rearrangement links TRBV6-1 to TRBJ1-2; maybe TRBD1 (6 bases). V was trimmed by 4 bases and J by 6 bases, leaving 9 bases between them. CDR3 length equals 12 residues. CDR1 is MNHNS and CDR2 is SASEGT in the germline V gene. This chain's CDR3 is CASSGQVHGYTF. The DNA of the CDR3 is TGTGCCAGCAGTGGACAGGTCCATGGCTACACCTTC.

The J gene is TRBJ2-3, the V gene TRBV6-5; D is unclear. CDR1 is MNHEY, CDR2 SVGAGI, per germline. The CDR3 consists of 13 residues. The ends were cut back, 6 bases at V and 3 bases at J, with 10 bases in the middle. CDR3: CASSATPTDTQYF. The CDR3 DNA reads TGTGCCAGCAGCGCGACTCCAACAGATACGCAGTATTTT.

V usage is TRBV5-6 and J usage is TRBJ1-2; D remains unclear. V was shortened by 0 bases and J by 5 bases, with 5 bases between the two germline ends. CDR3 length: 12 amino acids. From germline, CDR1 is SGHDT and CDR2 YYEEEE. CDR3 residues: CASSLEQYGYTF. CDR3 nucleotides: TGTGCCAGCAGCTTGGAACAGTATGGCTACACCTTC.

The chain carries TRBV5-4 and TRBJ2-7, with D perhaps TRBD1 (6 bases). V was trimmed by 4 bases and J by 0 bases, leaving 14 bases between them. The CDR3 is 15 residues long. Germline values: CDR1 SGHNT, CDR2 YYREEE (reference sequence). The CDR3 loop reads CASSLGQTRSYEQYF. The DNA for the CDR3 is TGTGCCAGCAGCCTCGGACAGACCCGCTCCTACGAGCAGTACTTC.

The V and J genes are TRBV2 and TRBJ1-1; perhaps TRBD1 as D (5 bases). There are 13 residues in the CDR3. Trimming took off 7 bases at V and 3 bases at J, with 12 bases between the two ends. Per germline, CDR1 SNHLY and CDR2 FYNNEI. The CDR3 DNA reads TGTGCCAGCATAGTAGACAGAGACACTGAAGCTTTCTTT. Protein sequence: CASIVDRDTEAFF.

This chain uses TRBV7-9 with TRBJ1-1, with D possibly matching TRBD1 (5 bases). V was clipped by 5 bases and J by 1 base, with 14 bases between them. Germline V lookup: CDR1 SEHNR, CDR2 FQNEAQ (reference sequence). The CDR3 consists of 15 residues. The chain's CDR3 is CASSHGGGTNTEAFF. The CDR3 DNA reads TGTGCCAGCAGCCACGGGGGGGGGACGAACACTGAAGCTTTCTTT.

The genes are TRBV19 and TRBJ1-1; tentative D call: TRBD1 (6 bases). The CDR3 contains 13 residues. The germline V and J ends were trimmed by 5 bases and 7 bases, with 14 bases remaining between them. Germline CDR1 is LNHDA and CDR2 is SQIVND (reference sequence). CDR3: CASSGFRDNEAFF. CDR3 DNA sequence: TGTGCCAGTAGTGGATTTCGGGACAATGAAGCTTTCTTT.

The genes are TRBV30 and TRBJ2-1; TRBD2 aligns across 8 bases. Trimming removed 3 bases from V and 1 base from J; junction bases left unmatched: 5. CDR1 and CDR2 from the germline V gene are GTSNPN and SVGIG (reference sequence). The CDR3 is 15 amino acids. The CDR3 DNA is TGTGCCTGGAGAGCCGGGACTAGGTCCTACAATGAGCAGTTCTTC. This gives the protein CAWRAGTRSYNEQFF.

The chain recombines TRBV5-1 with TRBJ2-7, with D tentatively TRBD2 (7 bases). V was pared by 3 bases and J by 5 bases, with 18 bases between. The CDR3 extends over 15 amino acids. The germline gives CDR1 SGHRS, CDR2 YFSETQ. CDR3 coding DNA: TGCGCCAGCAGCTCGGGGGGCTTGGGGATGCACGAGCAGTACTTC. Amino acid sequence: CASSSGGLGMHEQYF.

The V gene is TRBV27, the J gene TRBJ2-6; 9 nucleotides line up with TRBD1. The germline V gene encodes CDR1 MNHEY and CDR2 SMNVEV (reference sequence). The CDR3 sequence is 17 residues long. Trimming took 5 bases from V and 0 from J; bases not matched to a gene: 5. The CDR3 coding sequence is TGTGCCAGCAGTGGTGGGACAGGGCACTCTGGGGCCAACGTCCTGACTTTC. Translation gives CASSGGTGHSGANVLTF.

The rearrangement links TRBV18 to TRBJ2-3, with TRBD1 matching 8 bases. Trimming removed 1 base from V and 2 bases from J; junction bases left unmatched: 14. Germline lookup yields CDR1 KGHSH and CDR2 LQKENI. There are 19 residues in the CDR3. The CDR3 loop reads CASSPQTGVSLDNTDTQYF. DNA for the CDR3: TGTGCCAGCTCACCACAGACAGGGGTCTCCCTCGACAACACAGATACGCAGTATTTT.

J is TRBJ1-3 and V is TRBV7-8; possibly TRBD1 for D (5 bases). CDR1 is SGHVS and CDR2 is FQNEAQ in the germline V gene. Between the trimmed V and J ends, which lost 5 bases and 0 bases, there was a span of 17 bases. This CDR3 spans 17 amino acids. CDR3 residues: CASSGEPSGFSGNTIYF. The CDR3 nucleotides are TGTGCCAGCAGCGGCGAGCCTTCAGGGTTCTCTGGAAACACCATATATTTT.

The CDR3 DNA follows: TGTGCCAGCAGCTTACTAGCGGGAAAAACCGGGGAGCTGTTTTTT. As protein: CASSLLAGKTGELFF. The chain joins TRBV7-2 to TRBJ2-2, with 9 bases matching TRBD2. The CDR3 covers 15 residues. Germline V CDR1 and CDR2: SGHTA, FQGNSA. V trimming: 2 bases; J trimming: 5 bases; junction bases outside the gene matches: 3.

V usage is TRBV9 and J usage is TRBJ1-1; weak D call: TRBD1 (6 bases). The CDR3 consists of 14 residues. V gave up 4 bases and J gave up 8 bases, with 18 bases separating them. Germline V gene lookup returns CDR1 SGDLS and CDR2 YYNGEE. CDR3 in DNA: TGTGCCAGCAGCCCGACTACAGGGTTCCCAGAAGCTTTCTTT. Translation: CASSPTTGFPEAFF.

The chain is built from TRBV27 and TRBJ2-3, with 9 bases fitting TRBD2. Germline values: CDR1 MNHEY, CDR2 SMNVEV (reference sequence). With 4 bases clipped from V and 2 bases from J, the junction kept 7 bases outside the gene matches. CDR3 length equals 16 residues. CDR3 loop: CASSWGAGGFTDTQYF. CDR3 nucleotide sequence: TGTGCCAGCAGTTGGGGGGCGGGGGGGTTCACAGATACGCAGTATTTT.

The chain combines TRBV4-1 with TRBJ2-5; 13 positions match TRBD2. The CDR3 covers 15 residues. Germline V gives CDR1 MGHRA, CDR2 YSYEKL. V was clipped by 1 base and J by 4 bases; unmatched bases: 0. CDR3 sequence reads: CASSQGTSGRETQYF. The CDR3 DNA reads as TGCGCCAGCAGCCAAGGGACTAGCGGGAGAGAGACCCAGTACTTC.

This sequence joins TRBV5-6 and TRBJ2-7, with D possibly being TRBD1 (6 bases). Germline V gives CDR1 SGHDT, CDR2 YYEEEE. This CDR3 has 14 amino acids. Trimming pared 0 bases from V and 4 bases from J, leaving 11 bases between. The CDR3 DNA sequence: TGTGCCAGCAGCTTGGCCATGGGGGCATACGAGCAGTACTTC. Protein product: CASSLAMGAYEQYF.

The CDR3 sequence: CASSIGLAGGETQYF. CDR3 nucleotides: TGTGCCAGTAGTATAGGACTAGCGGGGGGGGAGACCCAGTACTTC. The rearrangement joins TRBV19 to TRBJ2-5; 14 bases match TRBD2. V lost 1 base, J lost 5 bases, and 0 bases stayed unmatched. This CDR3 has 15 amino acids. The germline V gene has CDR1 LNHDA and CDR2 SQIVND (reference sequence).

J is TRBJ2-2 and V is TRBV10-3; 7 bases are a match to TRBD2. The CDR3 contains 16 residues. Per the germline V gene, CDR1 is ENHRY and CDR2 is SYGVKD. Germline trimming cut 0 bases from V and 1 base from J; bases unmatched to any gene: 2. In DNA form, the CDR3 reads TGTGCCATCAGTGAGTCTGCTAGCGGGAACACCGGGGAGCTGTTTTTT. This encodes CAISESASGNTGELFF.

The V and J genes are TRBV13 and TRBJ2-7, with TRBD2 matching over 7 bases. Per the germline V gene, CDR1 is PRHDT and CDR2 is FYEKMQ (reference sequence). V trimming: 3 bases; J trimming: 0 bases; junction bases outside the gene matches: 2. The CDR3 extends over 14 amino acids. Written as DNA, the CDR3 is TGTGCCAGCAGCTTTGGGGGGGGCTCCTACGAGCAGTACTTC. Its translation: CASSFGGGSYEQYF.

V gene TRBV4-2 combines with J gene TRBJ1-2; a possible D gene is TRBD1 (5 bases). Germline V gene sequence: CDR1 LGHNA, CDR2 YNFKEQ. V lost 1 base, J lost 0 bases, and 6 bases lay in between. This CDR3 contains 14 residues. The CDR3 DNA follows: TGTGCCAGCAGCCAAGTGACAGCTAACTATGGCTACACCTTC. Protein sequence: CASSQVTANYGYTF.

The gene calls are TRBV30 and TRBJ2-5, with D maybe TRBD1 (6 bases). With 5 bases removed from V and 5 bases from J, the gap between germline ends came to 12 bases. The germline V gene has CDR1 GTSNPN and CDR2 SVGIG (reference sequence). CDR3 length equals 12 residues. CDR3 region: CAWAQGRETQYF. The CDR3 DNA is TGTGCCTGGGCTCAGGGGCGGGAGACCCAGTACTTC.

The chain uses TRBV5-1 and TRBJ1-1, with a tentative D call TRBD1 (6 bases). There are 14 residues in the CDR3. Germline CDR1 is SGHRS and CDR2 is YFSETQ. V lost 4 bases and J lost 3, with 13 bases in between. In DNA form, the CDR3 reads TGCGCCAGCAGCCCCCCGCGACAGGACACTGAAGCTTTCTTT. Protein sequence: CASSPPRQDTEAFF.